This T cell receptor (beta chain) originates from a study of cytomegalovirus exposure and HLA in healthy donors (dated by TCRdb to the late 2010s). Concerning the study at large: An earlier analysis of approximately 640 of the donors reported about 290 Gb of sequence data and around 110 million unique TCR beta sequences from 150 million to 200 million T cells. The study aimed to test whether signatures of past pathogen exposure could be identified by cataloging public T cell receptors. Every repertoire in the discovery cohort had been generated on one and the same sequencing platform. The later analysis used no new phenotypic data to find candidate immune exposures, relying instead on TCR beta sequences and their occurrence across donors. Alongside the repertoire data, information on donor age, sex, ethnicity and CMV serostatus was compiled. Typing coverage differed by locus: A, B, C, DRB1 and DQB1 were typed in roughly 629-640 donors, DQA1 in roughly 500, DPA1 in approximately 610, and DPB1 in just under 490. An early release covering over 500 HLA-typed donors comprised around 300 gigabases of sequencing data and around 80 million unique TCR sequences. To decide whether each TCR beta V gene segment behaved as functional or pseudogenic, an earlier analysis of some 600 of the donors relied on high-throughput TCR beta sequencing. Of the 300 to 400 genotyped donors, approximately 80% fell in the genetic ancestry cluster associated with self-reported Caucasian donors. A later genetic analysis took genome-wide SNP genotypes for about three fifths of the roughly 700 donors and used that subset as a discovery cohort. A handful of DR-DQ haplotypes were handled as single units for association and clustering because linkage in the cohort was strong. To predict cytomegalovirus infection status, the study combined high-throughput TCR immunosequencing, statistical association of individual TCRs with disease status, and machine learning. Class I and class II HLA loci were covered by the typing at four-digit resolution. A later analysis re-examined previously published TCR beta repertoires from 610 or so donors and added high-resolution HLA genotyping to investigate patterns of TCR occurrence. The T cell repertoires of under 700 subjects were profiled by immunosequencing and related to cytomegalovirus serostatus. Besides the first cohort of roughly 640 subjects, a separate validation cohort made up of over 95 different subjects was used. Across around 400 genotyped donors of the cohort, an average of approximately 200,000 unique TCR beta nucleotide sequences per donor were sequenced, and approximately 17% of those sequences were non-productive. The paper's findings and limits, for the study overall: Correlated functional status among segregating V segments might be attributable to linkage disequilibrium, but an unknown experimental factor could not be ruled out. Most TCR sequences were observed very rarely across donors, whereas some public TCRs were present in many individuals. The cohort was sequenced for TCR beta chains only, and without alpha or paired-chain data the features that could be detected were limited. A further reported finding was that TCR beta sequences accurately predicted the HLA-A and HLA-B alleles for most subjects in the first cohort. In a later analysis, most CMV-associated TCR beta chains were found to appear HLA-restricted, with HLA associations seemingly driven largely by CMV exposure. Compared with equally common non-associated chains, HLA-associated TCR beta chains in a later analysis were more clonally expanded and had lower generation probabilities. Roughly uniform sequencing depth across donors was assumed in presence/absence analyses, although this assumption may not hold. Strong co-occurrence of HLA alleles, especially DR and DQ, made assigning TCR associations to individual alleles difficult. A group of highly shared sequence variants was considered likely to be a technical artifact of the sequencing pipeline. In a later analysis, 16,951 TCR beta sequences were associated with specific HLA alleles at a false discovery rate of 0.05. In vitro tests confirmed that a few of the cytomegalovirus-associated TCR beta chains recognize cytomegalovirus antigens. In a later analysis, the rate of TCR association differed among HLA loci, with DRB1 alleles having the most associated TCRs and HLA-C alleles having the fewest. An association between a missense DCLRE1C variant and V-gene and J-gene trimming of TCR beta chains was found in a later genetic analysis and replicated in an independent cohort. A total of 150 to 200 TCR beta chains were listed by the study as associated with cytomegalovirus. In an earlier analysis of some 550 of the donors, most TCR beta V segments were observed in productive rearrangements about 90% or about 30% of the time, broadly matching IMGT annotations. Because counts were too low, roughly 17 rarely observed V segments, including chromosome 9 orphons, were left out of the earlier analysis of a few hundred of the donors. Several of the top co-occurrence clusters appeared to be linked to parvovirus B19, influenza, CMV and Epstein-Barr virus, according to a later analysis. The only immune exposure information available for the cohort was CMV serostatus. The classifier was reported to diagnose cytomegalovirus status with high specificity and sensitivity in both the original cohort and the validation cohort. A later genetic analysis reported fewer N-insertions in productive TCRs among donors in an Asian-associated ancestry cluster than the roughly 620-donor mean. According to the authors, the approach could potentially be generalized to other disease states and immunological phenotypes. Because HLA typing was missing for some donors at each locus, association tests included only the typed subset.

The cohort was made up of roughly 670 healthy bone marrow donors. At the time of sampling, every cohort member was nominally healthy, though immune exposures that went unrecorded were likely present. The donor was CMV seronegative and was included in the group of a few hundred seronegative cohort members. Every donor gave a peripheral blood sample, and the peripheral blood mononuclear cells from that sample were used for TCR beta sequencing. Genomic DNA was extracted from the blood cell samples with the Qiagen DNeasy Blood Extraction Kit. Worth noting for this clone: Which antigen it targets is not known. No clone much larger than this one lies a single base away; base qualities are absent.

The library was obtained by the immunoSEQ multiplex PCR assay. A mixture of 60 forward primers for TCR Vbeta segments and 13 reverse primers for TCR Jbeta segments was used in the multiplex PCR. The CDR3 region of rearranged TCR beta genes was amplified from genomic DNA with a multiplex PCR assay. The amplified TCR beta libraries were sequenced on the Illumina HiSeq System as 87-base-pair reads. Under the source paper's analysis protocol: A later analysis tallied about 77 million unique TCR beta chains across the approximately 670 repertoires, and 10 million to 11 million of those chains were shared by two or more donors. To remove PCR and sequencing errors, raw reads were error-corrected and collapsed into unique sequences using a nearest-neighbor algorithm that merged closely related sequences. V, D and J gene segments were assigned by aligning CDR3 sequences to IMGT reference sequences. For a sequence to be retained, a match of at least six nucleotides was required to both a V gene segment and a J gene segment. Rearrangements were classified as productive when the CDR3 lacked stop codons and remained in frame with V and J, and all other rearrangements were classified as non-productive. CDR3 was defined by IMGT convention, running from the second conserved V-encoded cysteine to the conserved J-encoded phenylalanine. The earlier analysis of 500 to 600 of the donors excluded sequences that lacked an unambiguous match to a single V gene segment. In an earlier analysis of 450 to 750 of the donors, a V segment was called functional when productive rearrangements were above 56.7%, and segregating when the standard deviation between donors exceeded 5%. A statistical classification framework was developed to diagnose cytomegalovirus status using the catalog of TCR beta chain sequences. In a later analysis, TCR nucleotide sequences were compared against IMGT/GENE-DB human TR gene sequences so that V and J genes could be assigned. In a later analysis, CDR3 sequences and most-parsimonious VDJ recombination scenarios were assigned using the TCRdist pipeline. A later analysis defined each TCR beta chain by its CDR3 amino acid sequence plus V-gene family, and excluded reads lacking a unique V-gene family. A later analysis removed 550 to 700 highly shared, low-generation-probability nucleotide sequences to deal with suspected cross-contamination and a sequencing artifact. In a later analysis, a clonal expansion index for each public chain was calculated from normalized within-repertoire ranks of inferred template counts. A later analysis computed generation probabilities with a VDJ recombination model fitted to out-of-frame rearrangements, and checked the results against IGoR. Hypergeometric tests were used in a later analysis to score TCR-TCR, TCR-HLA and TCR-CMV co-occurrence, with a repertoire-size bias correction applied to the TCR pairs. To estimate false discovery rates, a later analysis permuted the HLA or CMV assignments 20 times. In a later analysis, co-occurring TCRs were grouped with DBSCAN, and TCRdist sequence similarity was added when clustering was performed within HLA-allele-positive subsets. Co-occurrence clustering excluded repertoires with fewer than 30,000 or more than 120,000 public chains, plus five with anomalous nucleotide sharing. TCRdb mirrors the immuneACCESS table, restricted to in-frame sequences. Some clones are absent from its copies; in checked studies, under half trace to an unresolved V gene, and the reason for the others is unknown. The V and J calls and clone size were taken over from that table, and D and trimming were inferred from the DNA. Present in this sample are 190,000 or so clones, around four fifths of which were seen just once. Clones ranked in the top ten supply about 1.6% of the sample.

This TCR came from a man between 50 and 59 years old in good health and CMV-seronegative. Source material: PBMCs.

The encoded CDR3 is CASSDAGRGTDTQYF. The DNA sequence is as follows: TGTGCCAGCAGTGACGCGGGGAGGGGCACAGATACGCAGTATTTT. Recombination joined TRBV6-4 with TRBJ2-3; 7 central nucleotides agree with TRBD2. As encoded in the germline V gene, CDR1 is MRHNA while CDR2 is SNTAGT. V is trimmed back by 2 bases and J by 1 base, and the junction contains 3 bases that no gene match accounts for. The CDR3 runs 15 amino acids, cysteine and phenylalanine included. The retained sequence is limited to the CDR3, 45 bases, with the frame set at the first base.